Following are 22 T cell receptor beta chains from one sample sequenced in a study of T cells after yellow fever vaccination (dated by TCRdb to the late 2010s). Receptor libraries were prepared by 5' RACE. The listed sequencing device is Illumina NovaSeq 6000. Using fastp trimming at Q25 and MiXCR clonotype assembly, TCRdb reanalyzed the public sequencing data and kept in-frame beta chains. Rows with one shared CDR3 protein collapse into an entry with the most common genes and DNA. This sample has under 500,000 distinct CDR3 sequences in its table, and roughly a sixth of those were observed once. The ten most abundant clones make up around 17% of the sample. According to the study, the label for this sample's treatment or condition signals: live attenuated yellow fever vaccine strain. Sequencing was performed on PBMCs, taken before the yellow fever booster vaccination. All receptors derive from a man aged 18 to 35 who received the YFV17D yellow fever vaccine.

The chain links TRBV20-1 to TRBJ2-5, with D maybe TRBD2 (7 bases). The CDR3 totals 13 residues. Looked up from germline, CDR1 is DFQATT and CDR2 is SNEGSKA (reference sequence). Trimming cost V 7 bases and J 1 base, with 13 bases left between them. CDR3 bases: TGCAGTGGGAATCGGGGGGCCCAAGAGACCCAGTACTTC. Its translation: CSGNRGAQETQYF.

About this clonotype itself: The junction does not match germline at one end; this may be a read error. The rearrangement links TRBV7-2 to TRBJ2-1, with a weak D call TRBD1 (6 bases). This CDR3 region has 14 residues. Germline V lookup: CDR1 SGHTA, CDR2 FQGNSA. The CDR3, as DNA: TGTGCCAGCAGCATAGCCCCGGCAGGGGCCGAGCAGTTCTTC. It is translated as CASSIAPAGAEQFF.

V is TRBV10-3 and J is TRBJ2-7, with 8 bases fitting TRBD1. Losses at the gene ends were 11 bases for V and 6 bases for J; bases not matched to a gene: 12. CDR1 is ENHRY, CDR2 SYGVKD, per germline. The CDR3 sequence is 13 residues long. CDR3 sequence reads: CALGKPQGGEQYF. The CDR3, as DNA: TGTGCCCTCGGCAAACCACAGGGGGGCGAGCAGTACTTC.

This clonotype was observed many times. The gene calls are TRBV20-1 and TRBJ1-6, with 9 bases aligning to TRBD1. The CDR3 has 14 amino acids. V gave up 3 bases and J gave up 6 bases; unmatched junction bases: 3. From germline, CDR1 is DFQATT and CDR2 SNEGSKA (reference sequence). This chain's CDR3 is CSARGQGGNSPLHF. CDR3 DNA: TGCAGTGCTAGGGGACAGGGTGGTAATTCACCCCTCCACTTT.

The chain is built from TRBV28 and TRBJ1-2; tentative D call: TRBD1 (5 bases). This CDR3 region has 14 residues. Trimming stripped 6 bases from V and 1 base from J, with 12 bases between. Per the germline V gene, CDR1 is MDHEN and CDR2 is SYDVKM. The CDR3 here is CASSGHSINYGYTF. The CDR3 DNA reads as TGTGCCAGCAGCGGACACAGCATTAACTATGGCTACACCTTC.

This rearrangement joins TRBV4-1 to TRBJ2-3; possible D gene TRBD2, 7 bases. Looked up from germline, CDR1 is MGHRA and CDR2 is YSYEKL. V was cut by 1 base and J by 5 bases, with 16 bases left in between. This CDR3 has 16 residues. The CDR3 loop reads CASSQGEGGALDTQYF. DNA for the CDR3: TGCGCCAGCAGCCAAGGAGAGGGGGGGGCCTTAGATACGCAGTATTTT.

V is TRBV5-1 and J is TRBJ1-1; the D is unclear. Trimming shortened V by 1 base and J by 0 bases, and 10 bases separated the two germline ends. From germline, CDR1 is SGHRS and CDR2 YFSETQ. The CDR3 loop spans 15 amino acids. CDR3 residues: CASSLSFRLNTEAFF. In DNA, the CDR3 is TGCGCCAGCAGCTTGTCGTTCAGACTGAACACTGAAGCTTTCTTT. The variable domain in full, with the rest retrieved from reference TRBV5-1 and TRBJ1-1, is KAGVTQTPRYLIKTRGQQVTLSCSPISGHRSVSWYQQTPGQGLQFLFEYFSETQRNKGNFPGRFSGRQFSNSRSEMNVSTLELGDSALYLCASSLSFRLNTEAFFGQGTRLTVV.

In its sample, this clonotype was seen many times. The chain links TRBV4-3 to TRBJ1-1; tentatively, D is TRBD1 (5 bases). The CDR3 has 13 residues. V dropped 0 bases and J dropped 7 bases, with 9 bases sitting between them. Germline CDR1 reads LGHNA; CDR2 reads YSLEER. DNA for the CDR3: TGCGCCAGCAGCCAAGATTGGGGGGGTGAAGCTTTCTTT. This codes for CASSQDWGGEAFF.

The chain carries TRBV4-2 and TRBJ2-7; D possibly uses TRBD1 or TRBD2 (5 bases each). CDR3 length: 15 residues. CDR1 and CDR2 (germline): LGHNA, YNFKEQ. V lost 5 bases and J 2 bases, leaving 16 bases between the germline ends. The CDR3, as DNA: TGTGCCAGCAGCGCTCGGGACGGCCTCCCCTACGAGCAGTACTTC. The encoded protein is CASSARDGLPYEQYF.

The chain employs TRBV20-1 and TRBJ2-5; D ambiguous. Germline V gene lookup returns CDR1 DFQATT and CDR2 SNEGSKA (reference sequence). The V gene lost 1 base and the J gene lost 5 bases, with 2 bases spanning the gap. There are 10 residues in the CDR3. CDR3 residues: CSARGETQYF. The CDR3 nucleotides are TGCAGTGCTAGAGGGGAGACCCAGTACTTC.

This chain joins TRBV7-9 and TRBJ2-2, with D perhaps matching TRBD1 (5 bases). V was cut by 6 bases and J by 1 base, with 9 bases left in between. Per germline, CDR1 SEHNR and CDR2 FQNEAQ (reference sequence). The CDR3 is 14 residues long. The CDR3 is CASRHQGNTGELFF. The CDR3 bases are TGTGCCAGCAGGCACCAGGGGAACACCGGGGAGCTGTTTTTT.

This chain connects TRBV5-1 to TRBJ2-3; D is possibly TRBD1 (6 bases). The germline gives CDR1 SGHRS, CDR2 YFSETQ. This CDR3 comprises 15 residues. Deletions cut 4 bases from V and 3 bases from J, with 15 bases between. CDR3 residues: CASSTGDTTTDTQYF. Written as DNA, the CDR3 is TGCGCCAGCAGCACCGGGGACACGACTACAGATACGCAGTATTTT.

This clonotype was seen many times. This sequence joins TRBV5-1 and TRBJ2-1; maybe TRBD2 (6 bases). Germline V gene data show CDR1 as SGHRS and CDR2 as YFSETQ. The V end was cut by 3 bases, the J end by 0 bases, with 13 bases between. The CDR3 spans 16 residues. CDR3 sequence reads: CASSSGTFSSYNEQFF. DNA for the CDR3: TGCGCCAGCAGCTCCGGGACTTTCAGCTCCTACAATGAGCAGTTCTTC.

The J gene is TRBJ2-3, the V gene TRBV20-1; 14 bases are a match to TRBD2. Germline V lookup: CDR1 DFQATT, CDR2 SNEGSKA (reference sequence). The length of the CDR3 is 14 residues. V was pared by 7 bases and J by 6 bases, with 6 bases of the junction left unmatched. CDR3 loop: CSGRLAGGPDTQYF. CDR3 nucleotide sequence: TGCAGTGGCAGACTAGCGGGGGGGCCCGATACGCAGTATTTT.

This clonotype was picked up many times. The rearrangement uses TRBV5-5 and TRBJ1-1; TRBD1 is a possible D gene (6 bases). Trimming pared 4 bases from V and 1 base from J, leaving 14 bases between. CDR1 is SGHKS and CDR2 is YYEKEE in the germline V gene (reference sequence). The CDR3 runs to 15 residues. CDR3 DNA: TGTGCCAGCAGCGCCTCAGGGGACGCGAACACTGAAGCTTTCTTT. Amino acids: CASSASGDANTEAFF.

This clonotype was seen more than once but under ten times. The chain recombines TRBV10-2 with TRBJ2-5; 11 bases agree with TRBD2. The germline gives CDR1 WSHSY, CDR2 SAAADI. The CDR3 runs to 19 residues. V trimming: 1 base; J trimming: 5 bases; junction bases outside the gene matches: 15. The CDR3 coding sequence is TGCGCCAGCAGTGAGTTTTATAGGCTAGCGGGGGGAGTTCGCGAGACCCAGTACTTC. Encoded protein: CASSEFYRLAGGVRETQYF.

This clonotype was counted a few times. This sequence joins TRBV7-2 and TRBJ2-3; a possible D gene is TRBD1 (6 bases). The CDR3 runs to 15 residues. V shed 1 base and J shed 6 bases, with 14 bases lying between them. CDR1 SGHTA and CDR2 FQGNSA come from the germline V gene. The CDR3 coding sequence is TGTGCCAGCAGCTTAGTTAGCATCAGGGGTGATACGCAGTATTTT. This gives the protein CASSLVSIRGDTQYF.

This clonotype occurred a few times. The CDR3 nucleotides read TGTGCCAGCAGCCTAAGCGCGATGGTCACCGGGGAGCTGTTTTTT. Its protein is CASSLSAMVTGELFF. V usage is TRBV5-4 and J usage is TRBJ2-2, with D uncertain. The V end lost 4 bases, the J end lost 4 bases, and 14 bases lay between the germline ends. The germline CDR1 and CDR2 sequences are SGHNT and YYREEE (reference sequence). The length of the CDR3 is 15 residues.

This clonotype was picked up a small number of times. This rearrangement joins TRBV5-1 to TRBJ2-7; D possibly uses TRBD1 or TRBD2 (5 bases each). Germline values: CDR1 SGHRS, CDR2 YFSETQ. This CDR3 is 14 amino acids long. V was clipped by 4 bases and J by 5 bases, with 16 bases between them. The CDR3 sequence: CASSPGRGVHEQYF. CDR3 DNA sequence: TGCGCCAGCAGCCCGGGGCGAGGGGTGCACGAGCAGTACTTC.

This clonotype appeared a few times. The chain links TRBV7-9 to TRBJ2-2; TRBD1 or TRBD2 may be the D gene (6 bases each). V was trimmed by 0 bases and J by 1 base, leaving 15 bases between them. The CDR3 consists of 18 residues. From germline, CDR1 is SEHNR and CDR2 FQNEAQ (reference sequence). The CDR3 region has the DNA TGTGCCAGCAGCTTAGCTGCGGGACAACCCGGGAACACCGGGGAGCTGTTTTTT. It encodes CASSLAAGQPGNTGELFF.

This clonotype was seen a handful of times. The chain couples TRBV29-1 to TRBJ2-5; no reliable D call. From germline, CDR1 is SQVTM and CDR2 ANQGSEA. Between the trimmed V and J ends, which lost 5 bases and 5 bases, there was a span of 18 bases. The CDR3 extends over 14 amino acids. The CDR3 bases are TGCAGCGTTACCACCCGACTCCTCGGGGAGACCCAGTACTTC. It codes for CSVTTRLLGETQYF.

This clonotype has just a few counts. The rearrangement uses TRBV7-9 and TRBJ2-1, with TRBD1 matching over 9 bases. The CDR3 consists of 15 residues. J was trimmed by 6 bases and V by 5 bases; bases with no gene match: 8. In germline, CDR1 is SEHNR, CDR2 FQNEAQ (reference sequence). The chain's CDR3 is CASSTPQGAFNEQFF. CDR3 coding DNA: TGTGCCAGCAGCACTCCACAGGGGGCATTCAATGAGCAGTTCTTC.